This T cell receptor beta chain originates from a study of T-cell reconstitution after alpha-beta-depleted transplantation in children. Unique molecular identifiers were used to barcode this TCRbeta library. MiXCR, applied by TCRdb to the PCR reads, yields one record per CDR3 protein. The sample consists of about 400,000 distinct CDR3 sequences, roughly 22% of them appearing once. The CDR3 spans 13 residues. About this clonotype: A read error may produce the germline difference seen at one junction end.

Sequencing used PBMCs from the stem cell graft donor, obtained from the stem cell graft. The receptor's source is a human donor who donated a stem cell graft to a child with acute myeloid leukemia. The chain links TRBV12-3 or TRBV12-4 to TRBJ2-2; the D gene is possibly TRBD2 (5 bases). The CDR3 sequence is CASSSTRTGELFF. The CDR3, as DNA: TGTGCCAGCAGTTCCACACGCACCGGGGAACTGTTTTTT.